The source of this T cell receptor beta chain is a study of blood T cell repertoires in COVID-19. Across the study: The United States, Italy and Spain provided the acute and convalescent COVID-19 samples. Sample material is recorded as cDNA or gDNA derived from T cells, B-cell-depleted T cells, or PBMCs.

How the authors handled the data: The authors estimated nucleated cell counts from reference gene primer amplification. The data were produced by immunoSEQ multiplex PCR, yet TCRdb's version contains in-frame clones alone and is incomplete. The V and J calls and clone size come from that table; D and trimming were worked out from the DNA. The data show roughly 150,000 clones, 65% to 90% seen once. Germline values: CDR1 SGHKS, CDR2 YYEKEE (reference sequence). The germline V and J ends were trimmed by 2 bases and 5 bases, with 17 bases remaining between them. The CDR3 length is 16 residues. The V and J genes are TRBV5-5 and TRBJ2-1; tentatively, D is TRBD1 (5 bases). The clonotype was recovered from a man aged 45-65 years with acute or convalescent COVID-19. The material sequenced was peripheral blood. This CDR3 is CASSLTDSRTDNEQFF. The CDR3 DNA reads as TGTGCCAGCAGCTTAACAGACAGTCGGACCGACAATGAGCAGTTCTTC.